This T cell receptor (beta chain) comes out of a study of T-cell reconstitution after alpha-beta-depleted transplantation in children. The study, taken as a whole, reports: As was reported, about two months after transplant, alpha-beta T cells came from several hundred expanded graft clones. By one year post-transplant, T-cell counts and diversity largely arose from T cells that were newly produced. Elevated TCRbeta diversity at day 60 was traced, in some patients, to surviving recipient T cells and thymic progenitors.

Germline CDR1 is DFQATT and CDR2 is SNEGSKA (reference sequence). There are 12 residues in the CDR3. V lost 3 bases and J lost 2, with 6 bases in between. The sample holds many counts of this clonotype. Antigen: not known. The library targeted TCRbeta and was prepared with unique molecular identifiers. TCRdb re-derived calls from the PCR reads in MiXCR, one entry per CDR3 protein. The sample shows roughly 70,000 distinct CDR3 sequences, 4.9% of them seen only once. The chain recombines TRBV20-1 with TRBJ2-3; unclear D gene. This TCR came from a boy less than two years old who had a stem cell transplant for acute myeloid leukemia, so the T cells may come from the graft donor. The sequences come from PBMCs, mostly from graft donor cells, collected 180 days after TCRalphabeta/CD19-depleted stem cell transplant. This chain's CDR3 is CSARKNTDTQYF. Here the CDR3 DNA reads TGCAGTGCTAGGAAGAACACAGATACGCAGTATTTT.